The 8 T cell receptor beta chains below all came from one sample that was sequenced in a study of post-analysis software for immune sequencing data. What these receptors recognize is not known. Tagging with unique molecular identifiers was a feature of the TCR beta cDNA libraries. TCRdb re-called the PCR reads with MiXCR, one entry per CDR3 protein. The sample shows about 400,000 distinct CDR3 sequences, around 33% of them seen only once. General study results and limits: TRBV5-6, TRBV5-1 and TRBV20-1 were among several TRBV segments more frequent in patients than controls.

Specimen: blood. These receptors all come from a girl aged 5-17 years with multiple sclerosis.

The chain couples TRBV7-2 to TRBJ1-1; D uncertain. V dropped 7 bases and J dropped 0 bases, with 9 bases sitting between them. The CDR3 length is 13 residues. Germline V gene data show CDR1 as SGHTA and CDR2 as FQGNSA. CDR3 nucleotides: TGTGCCAGCATCCTTTCTATGAACACTGAAGCTTTCTTT. Translated: CASILSMNTEAFF.

This clonotype was observed a handful of times. This chain links TRBV29-1 with TRBJ2-7; D gene uncertain. The DNA end is more similar to TRBJ2-5, so the J call may be wrong. From germline, CDR1 is SQVTM and CDR2 ANQGSEA. The CDR3 totals 15 residues. The CDR3 bases are TGCAGCGTTGAAGAGGCGAGAGAGGCGCAAGAGACCCAGTACTTC. It specifies CSVEEAREAQETQYF.

This clonotype was seen only once. The chain uses TRBV7-6 and TRBJ2-4; TRBD1 matches at 7 bases. The J call may be incorrect, as the DNA end agrees better with TRBJ2-7. The CDR3 loop spans 14 amino acids. The V gene's germline CDR1 is SGHVS and CDR2 FNYEAQ. The CDR3 reads CASSFGRQGNEQYF. Written as DNA, the CDR3 is TGTGCCAGCAGCTTCGGGCGACAGGGCAACGAGCAGTACTTC.

This clonotype was counted a few times. V is TRBV25-1 and J is TRBJ1-1; D unclear. Per germline, CDR1 MGHDK and CDR2 SYGVNS. The CDR3 is 14 residues long. Trimming stripped 1 base from V and 7 bases from J, with 13 bases between. This CDR3 reads CASSESQGQLEAFF. As DNA, the CDR3 is TGTGCCAGCAGTGAATCCCAAGGGCAGCTTGAAGCTTTCTTT.

This clonotype occurred a few times. The V gene is TRBV7-2, the J gene TRBJ2-1; TRBD2 matches at 9 bases. Trimming at V came to 5 bases and at J to 4 bases, leaving 9 bases not matched to a gene. CDR1 and CDR2 from the germline V gene are SGHTA and FQGNSA. CDR3 length equals 16 residues. The CDR3 spells CASSPQGLAGYNEQFF. CDR3 DNA sequence: TGTGCCAGCAGCCCACAAGGGCTAGCGGGGTACAATGAGCAGTTCTTC.

The CDR3 DNA reads as TGTGCCACCAGTGAGACGAGAGCGAACACCGGGGAGCTGTTTTTT. It specifies CATSETRANTGELFF. J is TRBJ2-2 and V is TRBV24-1; D gene unclear. V was pared by 4 bases and J by 0 bases, with 8 bases between. Germline CDR1 is KGHDR and CDR2 is SFDVKD. This CDR3 is built from 15 residues.

This chain connects TRBV5-1 to TRBJ2-5; tentatively, D is TRBD1 (5 bases). V lost 2 bases, J lost 3 bases, and 11 bases lay in between. The CDR3 extends over 14 amino acids. The germline V gene encodes CDR1 SGHRS and CDR2 YFSETQ. The CDR3 nucleotides are TGCGCCAGCAGCTTACAGGTATTGGAAGAGACCCAGTACTTC. Translation: CASSLQVLEETQYF.

The table lists this clonotype with a few counts. This chain connects TRBV10-3 to TRBJ2-5; 9 bases are shared with TRBD1. TRBJ2-7 matches the DNA end more closely, so the J call is doubtful. Germline CDR1 ENHRY, CDR2 SYGVKD. The CDR3 spans 13 residues. In DNA, the CDR3 is TGTGCCACTCGGGACAGGGAGGAAGGCGAGCAGTACTTC. Amino acids: CATRDREEGEQYF.